The entry below gives a single TCR beta chain sequence along with its context. This clone has a single count. Its antigen is unknown. The record has no base qualities; no much larger clone is one base away. Relative to germline, V is missing 10 bases and J is missing 3 bases, with 8 bases of the junction outside any gene match. CDR1 and CDR2, looked up from the germline V gene, are MDHEN and SYDVKM. Its CDR3 holds 14 amino acids, cysteine through phenylalanine. The only DNA kept is the CDR3, 42 bases in frame from the first base. This sample is drawn from a study of blood T cell repertoires in COVID-19 (dated by TCRdb to about 2020). Background for the entire study: Samples covering the acute and convalescent phases of COVID-19 were provided by collaborators in the United States, Italy and Spain. Sample metadata almost always included a de-identified subject ID, COVID-19 status, age in years and sex. The samples were drawn from the first 160 participants of the ongoing ImmuneRACE study and from some 1,300 subjects provided by 6 global collaborators. The repertoires were released in a freely available public database intended as a resource for research on the immune response to SARS-CoV-2. The dataset comprised deeply sampled blood TCRbeta repertoires from subjects exposed to, actively infected with, or recovered from COVID-19. The prospective study material was composed of cDNA or gDNA derived from T cells, B-cell-depleted T cells, or PBMCs. Where HLA class I and class II types were available, the types were taken from metadata supplied by the sample provider, not from assay-based typing.

The immunoSEQ Assay, a bias-controlled multiplex PCR, was used to amplify TCRbeta CDR3 regions from genomic DNA. Regarding the original processing steps: Nucleated cell counts per sample were estimated from amplification of reference gene primers within the assay. To quantify the absolute abundance of each unique TCRbeta CDR3 rearrangement, sequence reads were collapsed and filtered. For each sample, productive Simpson clonality was calculated by taking the square root of Simpson's diversity index across productive rearrangements. Here the immuneACCESS table is served through TCRdb, limited to in-frame sequences with V and J called. Missing clones are a known gap in these copies; in checked studies unresolved V genes cover under half, and the rest lacks a known reason. V and J calls and clone size are given by that table; D and trimming were obtained from the DNA. The sample has around 250,000 clones on record, 86% of them singletons. Roughly 15% of the sample is taken by the ten largest.

Study-wide conclusions, independent of this receptor: How much clinical and demographic metadata was included differed by source and by participant, and the metadata was provided uncurated.

In the prospective study, participants were roughly 18 to 100 years old, resided in 24 geographic areas of the United States, and were enrolled through a virtual design. In the prospective study, participants were assigned to cohorts based on the clinical history participants reported in a screening survey and a study questionnaire. Recovered participants in ImmuneRACE Cohort 3 were defined by two consecutive negative NP/OP PCR tests, clearance by a healthcare professional, or resolution of symptoms. In the prospective study, mobile phlebotomists collected whole blood, serum and a nasopharyngeal or oropharyngeal swab from each participant. Over an approximately 2-month period, participants in the prospective study had the option of providing additional blood draws and questionnaires. Before DNA extraction, prospective study blood samples were shipped either frozen or at room temperature.

The chain couples TRBV28 to TRBJ1-1; a stretch of 10 junction bases matches TRBD1. The source material was PBMCs or T cells enriched from blood (not recorded which). The origin of this receptor is a man aged 18 to 30 who had recovered from COVID-19. The CDR3 protein: CAINTGTGDTEAFF. Here is the DNA: TGTGCCATCAACACCGGGACAGGGGACACTGAAGCTTTCTTT.